A few counts support the clone carrying this T cell receptor beta chain. No antigen is known for it. CDR1 is MGHDK, CDR2 SYGVNS, per germline. CDR3 length equals 13 residues. V dropped 5 bases and J dropped 5 bases, with 12 bases sitting between them. The data are from a study of T-cell reconstitution after alpha-beta-depleted transplantation in children. Study-level findings and limits: Alpha-beta T cells about two months after transplant reportedly derived from several hundred expanded graft clones.

The TCRbeta library was prepared with unique molecular identifiers. TCRdb re-called the PCR reads through MiXCR, storing one row per CDR3 protein. The table includes 700,000 to 950,000 distinct CDR3 sequences, less than 20% detected once. This chain uses TRBV25-1 with TRBJ2-5; D might be TRBD1 or TRBD2, each matching 6 bases. Material: PBMCs, mostly from graft donor cells, obtained 360 days after TCRalphabeta/CD19-depleted stem cell transplant. The sequence was obtained from a male patient younger than 18 who had a stem cell transplant for acute lymphoblastic leukemia, so the T cells may come from the graft donor. CDR3 sequence: CASSTRGRETQYF. The CDR3 nucleotides read TGTGCCAGCAGTACCCGGGGGCGGGAGACCCAGTACTTC.